These T cell receptor beta chains were read from a single sample in a study of blood T cell repertoires in COVID-19. Libraries were prepared by immunoSEQ multiplex PCR; TCRdb keeps only in-frame clonotypes and omits some of them. The table shows a few hundred thousand clones, with around 87% occurring only once. The sequencing sample was made of PBMCs or T cells enriched from blood (not recorded which). These receptors all come from a man in his thirties or forties who had recovered from COVID-19. Both conserved end residues are part of each CDR3. A D gene is named only where the DNA matches it firmly.

d_gene	v_gene	j_gene	CDR3nt	CDR3aa
TRBD1	TRBV7-9	TRBJ1-1	TGTGCCAGCAGCCCAACCGGGACAGCGAACACTGAAGCTTTCTTT	CASSPTGTANTEAFF
NA	TRBV19	TRBJ1-1	TGTGCCAGTAGTAGTATGAGGACTGAAGCTTTCTTT	CASSSMRTEAFF
NA	TRBV7-2	TRBJ1-1	TGTGCCAGCTCCCCGCAAGGGGTCTGGGCTTTCTTT	CASSPQGVWAFF
TRBD1	TRBV2	TRBJ2-5	TGTGCCAGCCGACAGGGGGGAGAGACCCAGTACTTC	CASRQGGETQYF
TRBD1	TRBV7-8	TRBJ1-6	TGTGCCAGCAGCTCAGCTGGGGACAGGGCCCCCTATAATTCACCCCTCCACTTT	CASSSAGDRAPYNSPLHF
NA	TRBV18	TRBJ1-1	TGTGCCAGCTCACCAGGGGCCCTGGACACTGAAGCTTTCTTT	CASSPGALDTEAFF
NA	TRBV6-1	TRBJ1-2	TGTGCCAGCAGTGATCTGAGCAGGGGTTATAATGGCTACACCTTC	CASSDLSRGYNGYTF
NA	TRBV5-1	TRBJ2-7	TGCGCCAGCAGCCACCAAGCGACTAACTACGAGCAGTACTTC	CASSHQATNYEQYF
TRBD1	TRBV19	TRBJ1-1	TGTGCCAGTAGTAACGACAGGGGGCTTGGTGAAGCTTTCTTT	CASSNDRGLGEAFF
NA	TRBV5-1	TRBJ2-1	TGCGCCAGCAGCTTGGAGCCGGGCTCCTACAATGAGCAGTTCTTC	CASSLEPGSYNEQFF
TRBD1	TRBV11-2	TRBJ1-4	TGTGCCAGCAGCTACCAAATTACAGGGGGAAATGAAAAACTGTTTTTT	CASSYQITGGNEKLFF
NA	TRBV10-2	TRBJ1-6	TGCGCCAGCACCGGGGTTTACAGCTCCTATAATTCACCCCTCCACTTT	CASTGVYSSYNSPLHF